This is a list of T cell receptor beta chains from one sample in a study of T cell responses to AZD1222 COVID-19 vaccine. The method was immunoSEQ multiplex PCR; TCRdb's version includes in-frame clones alone and lacks a portion of them. The data hold some 130,000 clones, with 85% to 90% observed a single time. Material: peripheral blood, obtained on day 0 of AZD1222 vaccination. The origin of the receptors is an adult in good health. Each CDR3 is given with its conserved first and last residue. D genes are given only for firm matches. Only part of the rows carry a size: once, few, many, or a class if the clone is expanded.

V gene	clone size	D gene	J gene	CDR3 length	CDR3 protein	CDR3 DNA
TRBV19	.	.	TRBJ1-2	14	CATATQGLFYGYTF	TGTGCCACCGCCACACAGGGCCTCTTCTATGGCTACACCTTC
TRBV29-1	.	TRBD1	TRBJ2-1	12	CSGDRGLNEQFF	TGCAGCGGAGACAGGGGGCTCAATGAGCAGTTCTTC
TRBV5-5	.	.	TRBJ1-6	14	CASSSVGFDSPLHF	TGTGCCAGCAGCTCCGTAGGGTTCGACTCACCCCTCCACTTT
TRBV11-2	few	.	TRBJ2-7	14	CASSTTGGGYEQYF	TGTGCCAGCAGCACGACAGGAGGGGGGTACGAGCAGTACTTC
TRBV29-1	once	.	TRBJ1-1	13	CSVWGGMNTEAFF	TGCAGCGTTTGGGGCGGCATGAACACTGAAGCTTTCTTT
TRBV27	once	.	TRBJ2-1	14	CASSLPGLRNEQFF	TGTGCCAGCAGTCTCCCGGGTTTACGAAATGAGCAGTTCTTC
TRBV5-1	once	.	TRBJ1-1	14	CASSLDGSGTEAFF	TGCGCCAGCAGCTTGGATGGGTCTGGCACTGAAGCTTTCTTT
TRBV9	.	TRBD1	TRBJ1-6	15	CASSEEDRADSPLHF	TGTGCCAGCAGCGAGGAGGACAGGGCTGATTCACCCCTCCACTTT
TRBV29-1	.	.	TRBJ1-1	13	CSVHRVGNTEAFF	TGCAGCGTACACAGGGTCGGGAACACTGAAGCTTTCTTT
TRBV7-9	.	.	TRBJ1-1	14	CASSLEAAWPEAFF	TGTGCCAGCAGCTTAGAGGCAGCGTGGCCTGAAGCTTTCTTT
TRBV3-1/TRBV3-2	.	TRBD1	TRBJ1-6	15	CASSLTGQGNSPLHF	TGTGCCAGCAGCCTCACGGGACAGGGTAATTCACCCCTCCACTTT
TRBV15	.	.	TRBJ1-1	13	CATKQGHNTEAFF	TGTGCCACCAAACAGGGACATAACACTGAAGCTTTCTTT
TRBV28	.	.	TRBJ1-2	13	CASSLTGDYGYTF	TGTGCCAGCAGTCTTACAGGCGACTATGGCTACACCTTC
TRBV19	.	.	TRBJ2-6	18	CASSIRTGNHPGANVLTF	TGTGCCAGTAGTATACGAACGGGGAATCATCCTGGGGCCAACGTCCTGACTTTC
TRBV11-2	.	.	TRBJ1-1	17	CASSTQWARSGNTEAFF	TGTGCCAGCAGCACCCAATGGGCGCGCTCAGGTAACACTGAAGCTTTCTTT
TRBV3-1/TRBV3-2	.	.	TRBJ1-4	12	CASTHNGEKLFF	TGTGCCAGCACTCACAATGGTGAAAAACTGTTTTTT
TRBV28	.	TRBD1	TRBJ1-5	14	CASSFGTGNQPQHF	TGTGCCAGCAGTTTTGGGACAGGGAATCAGCCCCAGCATTTT
TRBV11-2	.	.	TRBJ2-7	13	CASSLKLADEQYF	TGTGCCAGCAGCTTAAAGCTCGCGGACGAGCAGTACTTC
TRBV27	.	.	TRBJ1-2	13	CASSPGEMGGYTF	TGTGCCAGCAGTCCAGGGGAAATGGGTGGCTACACCTTC
TRBV11-2	.	TRBD2	TRBJ2-1	15	CASSLAGQGGNEQFF	TGTGCCAGCAGCTTAGCCGGGCAGGGAGGGAATGAGCAGTTCTTC
TRBV5-6	.	.	TRBJ1-2	13	CASSLGRDGAPTF	TGTGCCAGCAGCTTGGGACGGGACGGTGCTCCCACCTTC
TRBV4-3	once	.	TRBJ1-2	15	CASSQEGRGHYGYTF	TGCGCCAGCAGCCAAGAAGGCAGGGGACACTATGGCTACACCTTC
TRBV6-5	once	TRBD1	TRBJ1-2	15	CASRRNRGVDYGYTF	TGTGCCAGCAGGAGAAACAGGGGGGTTGACTATGGCTACACCTTC
TRBV6-5	.	.	TRBJ2-2	14	CASSYSRLSGELFF	TGTGCCAGCAGTTACTCAAGGCTCTCCGGGGAGCTGTTTTTT
TRBV25-1	.	TRBD1	TRBJ1-5	15	CASSGQGWGNQPQHF	TGTGCCAGCAGCGGACAGGGATGGGGCAATCAGCCCCAGCATTTT
TRBV18	.	TRBD1	TRBJ1-1	15	CASSPGQGSITEAFF	TGTGCCAGCTCACCCGGACAGGGTTCTATTACTGAAGCTTTCTTT
TRBV15	.	TRBD1	TRBJ1-6	15	CATSRDRDRASPLHF	TGTGCCACCAGCAGAGACCGGGACAGGGCTTCACCCCTCCACTTT
TRBV3-1/TRBV3-2	many	.	TRBJ1-2	14	CASSHRDFARGYTF	TGTGCCAGCAGCCATCGGGACTTTGCCCGGGGCTACACCTTC
TRBV14	.	TRBD2	TRBJ2-7	16	CASSQRFGLAVYEQYF	TGTGCCAGCAGCCAAAGGTTCGGACTAGCGGTCTACGAGCAGTACTTC
TRBV4-1	.	.	TRBJ1-1	14	CASTSWLAAGGAFF	TGCGCCAGCACTTCGTGGTTGGCGGCCGGGGGGGCTTTCTTT
TRBV27	.	TRBD1	TRBJ1-1	17	CASSLWLGQGADTEAFF	TGTGCCAGCAGCCTCTGGTTGGGACAGGGGGCTGACACTGAAGCTTTCTTT
TRBV4-3	.	.	TRBJ1-4	13	CASSQDGDEKLFF	TGCGCCAGCAGCCAAGATGGGGACGAAAAACTGTTTTTT
TRBV28	.	.	TRBJ2-7	11	CASKASYEQYF	TGTGCCAGCAAGGCCTCCTACGAGCAGTACTTC
TRBV12-3/TRBV12-4	.	.	TRBJ1-2	13	CASRSRAQAACTF	TGTGCCAGCAGAAGCCGGGCCCAGGCGGCTTGTACCTTC
TRBV28	.	.	TRBJ1-2	14	CASRPGRANYGYTF	TGTGCCAGCAGACCGGGACGGGCTAACTATGGCTACACCTTC
TRBV18	.	.	TRBJ1-6	12	CASSVRNSPLHF	TGTGCCAGCTCAGTACGGAATTCACCCCTCCACTTT
TRBV5-6	.	.	TRBJ1-5	15	CASSSTGTRDQPQHF	TGTGCCAGCAGCTCCACCGGGACAAGGGATCAGCCCCAGCATTTT
TRBV5-5	.	.	TRBJ1-2	14	CASSGGGVSAGYTF	TGTGCCAGCAGCGGCGGGGGAGTTTCCGCCGGCTACACCTTC
TRBV19	.	.	TRBJ1-2	13	CASSSNARGDYTF	TGTGCCAGTAGTAGCAACGCTCGAGGGGACTACACCTTC
TRBV6-2/TRBV6-3	once	.	TRBJ1-6	13	CASSYSKNSPLHF	TGTGCCAGCAGTTACTCGAAAAATTCACCCCTCCACTTT
TRBV27	.	.	TRBJ2-1	15	CASRSGDKPTFEQFF	TGTGCCAGCAGATCAGGGGACAAACCTACATTTGAGCAGTTCTTC